The rows below give T cell receptor beta chains drawn from one sample of a study of shared clonotypes between healthy human individuals. The repertoire was sequenced with immunoSEQ multiplex PCR; TCRdb's copy has only in-frame clones and lacks some. The sample lists under 1,900,000 clones, approximately 98.5% occurring once. The sequenced sample consisted of naive CD4+ T cells sorted from blood. These receptors were collected from a man between 25 and 39 years old in good health. Each CDR3 is given with its conserved first and last residue. Each record gives: clone size, D gene, J gene, V gene, CDR3 DNA, CDR3 protein. A D gene is named only where the DNA matches it firmly. The size field is filled for only some rows; it gives once, few, many or a size class.

abundance: NA; d_gene: NA; j_gene: TRBJ2-7; v_gene: TRBV18; CDR3nt: TGTGCCAGCTCAGCTCTAGAGGACGTCTCCGAGCAGTACTTC; CDR3aa: CASSALEDVSEQYF
abundance: NA; d_gene: NA; j_gene: TRBJ2-1; v_gene: TRBV27; CDR3nt: TGTGCCAGCAGTAAGTCTCCGGGGGTGCAGTTCTTC; CDR3aa: CASSKSPGVQFF
abundance: NA; d_gene: NA; j_gene: TRBJ2-7; v_gene: TRBV10-3; CDR3nt: TGTGCCATCCGCCCGTCGGAAGGAAACGAGCAGTACTTC; CDR3aa: CAIRPSEGNEQYF
abundance: NA; d_gene: TRBD1; j_gene: TRBJ1-3; v_gene: TRBV10-3; CDR3nt: TGTGCCATCACTACCGGGACAGGGACCGGAAACACCATATATTTT; CDR3aa: CAITTGTGTGNTIYF
abundance: NA; d_gene: TRBD2; j_gene: TRBJ2-1; v_gene: TRBV10-1; CDR3nt: TGCGCCAGCAGTGCGGGCGGGAGGGCCGAGGGGAATGAGCAGTTCTTC; CDR3aa: CASSAGGRAEGNEQFF
abundance: NA; d_gene: NA; j_gene: TRBJ2-3; v_gene: TRBV5-6; CDR3nt: TGTGCCAGCAGCTTGAGGGATATTGGGTATTTT; CDR3aa: CASSLRDIGYF
abundance: NA; d_gene: NA; j_gene: TRBJ1-2; v_gene: TRBV5-1; CDR3nt: TGCGCCAGCAGCACCGTTACAGGGAGATATGGCTACACCTTC; CDR3aa: CASSTVTGRYGYTF
abundance: NA; d_gene: NA; j_gene: TRBJ1-1; v_gene: TRBV4-3; CDR3nt: TGCGCCAGCAGCTTGGCGAGGGACACTGAAGCTTTCTTT; CDR3aa: CASSLARDTEAFF
abundance: NA; d_gene: NA; j_gene: TRBJ2-7; v_gene: TRBV9; CDR3nt: TGTGCCAGCAGCTCCAGAGCAGGACAATCCTACGAGCAGTACTTC; CDR3aa: CASSSRAGQSYEQYF
abundance: NA; d_gene: NA; j_gene: TRBJ2-5; v_gene: TRBV7-3; CDR3nt: TGTGCCAGCAGCGTACAGGGTAGTTACGCGGAGACCCAGTACTTC; CDR3aa: CASSVQGSYAETQYF
abundance: NA; d_gene: NA; j_gene: TRBJ2-5; v_gene: TRBV10-3; CDR3nt: TGTGCCATCAGCGAGGGTGGGGTCCAAGAGACCCAGTACTTC; CDR3aa: CAISEGGVQETQYF
abundance: once; d_gene: TRBD1; j_gene: TRBJ2-1; v_gene: TRBV5-4; CDR3nt: TGTGCCAGCAGCCGAAAAGGGGGCGGAGGCAATGAGCAGTTCTTC; CDR3aa: CASSRKGGGGNEQFF
abundance: NA; d_gene: NA; j_gene: TRBJ1-1; v_gene: TRBV11-2; CDR3nt: TGTGCCAGCAGCTTAGTTCAATGGTCCTCACACCAGAACACTGAAGCTTTCTTT; CDR3aa: CASSLVQWSSHQNTEAFF
abundance: NA; d_gene: NA; j_gene: TRBJ2-2; v_gene: TRBV10-3; CDR3nt: TGTGCCATCAGAACCATAGAGGGCGGGGAGCTGTTTTTT; CDR3aa: CAIRTIEGGELFF
abundance: NA; d_gene: NA; j_gene: TRBJ2-3; v_gene: TRBV18; CDR3nt: TGTGCCAGCTCACCAAGAAGCGTCAGCACAGATACGCAGTATTTT; CDR3aa: CASSPRSVSTDTQYF
abundance: once; d_gene: NA; j_gene: TRBJ1-2; v_gene: TRBV21-1; CDR3nt: TGTGCCAGCAGCAAAAGGACAGCGGCTAACTATGGCTACACCTTC; CDR3aa: CASSKRTAANYGYTF
abundance: NA; d_gene: NA; j_gene: TRBJ2-1; v_gene: TRBV5-4; CDR3nt: TGTGCCAGCAGCCCCCTTAGCAATGAGCAGTTCTTC; CDR3aa: CASSPLSNEQFF
abundance: NA; d_gene: NA; j_gene: TRBJ2-6; v_gene: TRBV14; CDR3nt: TGTGCCAGCAGTCCCGGGGCCAACGTCCTGACTTTC; CDR3aa: CASSPGANVLTF
abundance: once; d_gene: NA; j_gene: TRBJ2-3; v_gene: TRBV10-3; CDR3nt: TGTGCCATCAGTGCTGGGGCGGGAACGACAGATACGCAGTATTTT; CDR3aa: CAISAGAGTTDTQYF
abundance: NA; d_gene: TRBD2; j_gene: TRBJ2-1; v_gene: TRBV10-3; CDR3nt: TGTGCCATCAGTGATCCCCTCTCTAGCGGGAGGACTTACAATGAGCAGTTCTTC; CDR3aa: CAISDPLSSGRTYNEQFF
abundance: NA; d_gene: NA; j_gene: TRBJ2-1; v_gene: TRBV30; CDR3nt: TGTGCCTGGAGTGTACTCAGAGCGACACACAATGAGCAGTTCTTC; CDR3aa: CAWSVLRATHNEQFF
abundance: NA; d_gene: NA; j_gene: TRBJ2-1; v_gene: TRBV7-9; CDR3nt: TGTGCCAGCAGGTGGGGCCTACCGCGGGCGGGTAATGAGCAGTTCTTC; CDR3aa: CASRWGLPRAGNEQFF
abundance: NA; d_gene: TRBD1; j_gene: TRBJ1-2; v_gene: TRBV7-2; CDR3nt: TGTGCCAGCAGCTTAGGGACAGGGAGTCACTATGGCTACACCTTC; CDR3aa: CASSLGTGSHYGYTF
abundance: NA; d_gene: TRBD2; j_gene: TRBJ2-7; v_gene: TRBV7-2; CDR3nt: TGTGCCAGCAGCTTAAAGGCGGGAGAGGATTTGCACTACGAGCAGTACTTC; CDR3aa: CASSLKAGEDLHYEQYF
abundance: once; d_gene: NA; j_gene: TRBJ1-2; v_gene: TRBV4-1; CDR3nt: TGCGCCAGCAGCCAGTCGATCAGCACGACAGACATACACTATGGCTACACCTTC; CDR3aa: CASSQSISTTDIHYGYTF
abundance: NA; d_gene: NA; j_gene: TRBJ2-7; v_gene: TRBV29-1; CDR3nt: TGCAGCGTAGAGGTATACGAGCAGTACTTC; CDR3aa: CSVEVYEQYF
abundance: NA; d_gene: TRBD2; j_gene: TRBJ2-7; v_gene: TRBV5-1; CDR3nt: TGCGCCAGCAGCTTGGGACTAGCGGAGGGGTGGGAGCAGTACTTC; CDR3aa: CASSLGLAEGWEQYF
abundance: NA; d_gene: TRBD2; j_gene: TRBJ2-1; v_gene: TRBV4-3; CDR3nt: TGCGCCAGCAGCCAAGAAGACATAGGGCTAGCGGGAAACAATGAGCAGTTCTTC; CDR3aa: CASSQEDIGLAGNNEQFF